A selection of T cell receptor beta chains follows, all from one sample in a study of identical twins. MiXCR, run by TCRdb on the 5' RACE reads, gives a single entry per CDR3 protein. The table lists fewer than 550,000 distinct CDR3 sequences, 14% of them singletons. This sample was also put to use in a study of yellow fever vaccine responses in identical twins.

Sequencing was performed on CD4+ T cells sorted from blood. The receptors derive from a woman in her late teens or twenties in good health. Each CDR3 is given with its conserved first and last residue. A D gene is named only where the DNA matches it firmly. The size field is filled for only some rows; it gives once, few, many or a size class.

v_gene	j_gene	abundance	d_gene	CDR3nt	CDR3aa
TRBV7-2	TRBJ2-1	.	.	TGTGCCAGCAGCTCTAGCCCCACACGAGCCAATGAGCAGTTCTTC	CASSSSPTRANEQFF
TRBV15	TRBJ2-7	few	.	TGTGCCACCAGCAGAGATCGAGTAGACAGTCCCTCGGGCGAGCAGTACTTC	CATSRDRVDSPSGEQYF
TRBV4-1	TRBJ2-1	.	TRBD2	TGCGCCAGCAGCCGTTTGACCACTAGCGGGAGTGGCAATGAGCAGTTCTTC	CASSRLTTSGSGNEQFF
TRBV2	TRBJ2-3	.	TRBD2	TGTGCCAGCAGTGAGGCACTAGCGGCACTAGGACCACAGTATTTT	CASSEALAALGPQYF
TRBV20-1	TRBJ1-5	few	.	TGCAGTGCTAGATGGGAAACCCAGCATTTT	CSARWETQHF
TRBV7-9	TRBJ2-7	.	.	TGTGCCAGCCCCGGCAGCTCCTACGAGCAGTACTTC	CASPGSSYEQYF
TRBV29-1	TRBJ2-5	many	.	TGCAGCGTTGTTCGGGATCAAGAGACCCAGTACTTC	CSVVRDQETQYF
TRBV14	TRBJ1-1	.	.	TGTGCCAGCAGCCTTTTACAGGGTTCGGACACTGAAGCTTTCTTT	CASSLLQGSDTEAFF
TRBV9	TRBJ2-1	few	TRBD2	TGTGCCAGCAGCCCATCCCCGGGAAGCGGGGGTATCAATGAGCAGTTCTTC	CASSPSPGSGGINEQFF
TRBV10-3	TRBJ2-5	many	.	TGTGCCATCAAGGGGACGATCCTTGGGGAGACCCAGTACTTC	CAIKGTILGETQYF
TRBV12-3/TRBV12-4	TRBJ1-5	few	.	TGTGCCAGCAGTTTATCCAGGGGAATGAGTAGCAATCAGCCCCAGCATTTT	CASSLSRGMSSNQPQHF
TRBV20-1	TRBJ2-7	.	TRBD2	TGCAGTGCTGGGCTAGCGGGGGTAAAAAACGAGCAGTACTTC	CSAGLAGVKNEQYF
TRBV6-5	TRBJ2-5	few	.	TGTGCCAGCAGCCCAGATAACGCAGGACAAGAGACCCAGTACTTC	CASSPDNAGQETQYF
TRBV7-9	TRBJ2-5	few	.	TGTGCCAGCAGCTTACGACTTGGGGAAGAGACCCAGTACTTC	CASSLRLGEETQYF
TRBV2	TRBJ2-7	.	TRBD2	TGTGCCAGCAGTGCGACAACTAGCGGGAGGGCCACCCACGAGCAGTACTTC	CASSATTSGRATHEQYF